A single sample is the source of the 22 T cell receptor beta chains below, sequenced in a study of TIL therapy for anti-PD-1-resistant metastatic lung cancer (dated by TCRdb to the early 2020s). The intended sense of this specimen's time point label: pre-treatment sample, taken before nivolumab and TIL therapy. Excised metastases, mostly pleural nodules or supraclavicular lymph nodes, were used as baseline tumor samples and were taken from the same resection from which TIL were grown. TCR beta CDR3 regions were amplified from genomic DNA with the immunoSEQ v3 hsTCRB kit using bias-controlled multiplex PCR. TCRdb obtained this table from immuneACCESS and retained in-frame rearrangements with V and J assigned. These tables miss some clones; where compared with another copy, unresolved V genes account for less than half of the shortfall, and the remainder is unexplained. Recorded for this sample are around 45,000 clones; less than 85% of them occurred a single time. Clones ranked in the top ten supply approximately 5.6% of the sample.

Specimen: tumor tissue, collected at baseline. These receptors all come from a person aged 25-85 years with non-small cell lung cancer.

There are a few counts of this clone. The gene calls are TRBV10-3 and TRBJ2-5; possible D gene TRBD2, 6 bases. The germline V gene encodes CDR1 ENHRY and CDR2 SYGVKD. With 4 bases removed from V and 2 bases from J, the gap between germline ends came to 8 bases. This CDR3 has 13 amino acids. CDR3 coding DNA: TGTGCCATCAGTGGGAGGGGTCAAGAGACCCAGTACTTC. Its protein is CAISGRGQETQYF.

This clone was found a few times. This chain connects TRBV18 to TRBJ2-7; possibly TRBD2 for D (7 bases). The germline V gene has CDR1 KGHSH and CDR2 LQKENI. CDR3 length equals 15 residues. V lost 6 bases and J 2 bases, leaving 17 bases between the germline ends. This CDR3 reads CASSPPRGGPYEQYF. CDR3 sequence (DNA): TGTGCCAGCTCCCCTCCTCGCGGGGGCCCCTACGAGCAGTACTTC.

CDR3: CASSASLGPHNTGELFF. CDR3 sequence (DNA): TGTGCCAGCAGTGCCTCGCTGGGGCCCCACAACACCGGGGAGCTGTTTTTT. This chain links TRBV25-1 with TRBJ2-2; tentative D call: TRBD1 (5 bases). Trimming left V 4 bases short and J 2 bases short, with 17 bases between. In germline, CDR1 is MGHDK, CDR2 SYGVNS. The CDR3 loop spans 17 amino acids. Full variable domain (missing parts from reference TRBV25-1 and TRBJ2-2): EADIYQTPRYLVIGTGKKITLECSQTMGHDKMYWYQQDPGMELHLIHYSYGVNSTEKGDLSSESTVSRIRTEHFPLTLESARPSHTSQYLCASSASLGPHNTGELFFGEGSRLTVL.

The CDR3 region has the DNA TGCGCCAGCAGCCCCCGGTTTTTACTAGCCGCAGATACGCAGTATTTT. It is translated as CASSPRFLLAADTQYF. The chain recombines TRBV4-1 with TRBJ2-3; the D gene is possibly TRBD2 (6 bases). In germline, CDR1 is MGHRA, CDR2 YSYEKL. This CDR3 is built from 16 residues. Trimming took off 4 bases at V and 4 bases at J, with 18 bases between the two ends.

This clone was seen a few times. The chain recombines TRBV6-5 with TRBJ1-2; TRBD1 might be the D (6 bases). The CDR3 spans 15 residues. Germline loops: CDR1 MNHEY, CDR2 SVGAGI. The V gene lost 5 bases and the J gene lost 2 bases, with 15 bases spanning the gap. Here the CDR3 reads CASSPQGTPNYGYTF. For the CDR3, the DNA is TGTGCCAGCAGTCCACAAGGGACACCGAACTATGGCTACACCTTC.

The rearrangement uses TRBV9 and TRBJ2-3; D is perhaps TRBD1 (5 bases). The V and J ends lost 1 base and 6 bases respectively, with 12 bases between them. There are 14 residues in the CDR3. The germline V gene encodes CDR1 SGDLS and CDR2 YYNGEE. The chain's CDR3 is CASSVSQGHDTQYF. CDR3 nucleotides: TGTGCCAGCAGCGTATCCCAGGGCCACGATACGCAGTATTTT.

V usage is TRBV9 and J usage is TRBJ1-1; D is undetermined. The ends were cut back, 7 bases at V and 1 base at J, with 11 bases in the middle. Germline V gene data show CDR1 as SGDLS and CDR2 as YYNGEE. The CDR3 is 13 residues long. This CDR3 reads CASGLLQNTEAFF. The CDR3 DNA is TGTGCCAGCGGATTACTGCAGAACACTGAAGCTTTCTTT.

The CDR3 region has the DNA TGTGCCACCAGCAAGGGACTAGCGGGAGGGCCTCGCCATGAGCAGTTCTTC. Protein sequence: CATSKGLAGGPRHEQFF. The chain joins TRBV15 to TRBJ2-1; TRBD2 matches 16 bases. CDR1 and CDR2 from the germline V gene are LNHNV and YYDKDF (reference sequence). The V and J ends lost 4 bases and 8 bases, in that order; junction bases with no gene match: 8. CDR3 length: 17 residues.

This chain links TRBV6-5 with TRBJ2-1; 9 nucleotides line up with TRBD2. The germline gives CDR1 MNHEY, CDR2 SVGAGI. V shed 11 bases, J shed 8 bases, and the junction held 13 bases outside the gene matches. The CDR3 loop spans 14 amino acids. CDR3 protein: CAVFGRGGPHEQFF. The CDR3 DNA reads TGTGCCGTATTCGGGCGGGGGGGGCCGCATGAGCAGTTCTTC.

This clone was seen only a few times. This chain's CDR3 is CASSPLAAVETQYF. Here the CDR3 DNA reads TGTGCCAGCTCACCCCTAGCGGCCGTAGAGACCCAGTACTTC. V usage is TRBV18 and J usage is TRBJ2-5; 7 bases line up with TRBD2. The junction had 5 bases not matched to a gene; V was cut back by 3 bases and J by 4 bases. Germline V lookup: CDR1 KGHSH, CDR2 LQKENI. The CDR3 consists of 14 residues. Variable domain in full (rest from reference TRBV18 and TRBJ2-5): NAGVMQNPRHLVRRRGQEARLRCSPMKGHSHVYWYRQLPEEGLKFMVYLQKENIIDESGMPKERFSAEFPKEGPSILRIQQVVRGDSAAYFCASSPLAAVETQYFGPGTRLLVL.

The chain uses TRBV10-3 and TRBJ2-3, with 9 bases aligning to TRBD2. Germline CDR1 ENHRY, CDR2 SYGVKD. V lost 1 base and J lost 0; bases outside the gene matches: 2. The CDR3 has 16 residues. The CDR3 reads CAISEFGLASTDTQYF. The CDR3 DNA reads TGTGCCATCAGTGAGTTCGGACTAGCGAGCACAGATACGCAGTATTTT.

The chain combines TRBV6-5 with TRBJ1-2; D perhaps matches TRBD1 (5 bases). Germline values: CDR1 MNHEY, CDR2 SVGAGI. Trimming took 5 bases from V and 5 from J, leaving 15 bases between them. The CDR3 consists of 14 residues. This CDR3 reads CASSNDRRPYGYTF. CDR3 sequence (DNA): TGTGCCAGCAGTAATGACAGACGGCCATATGGCTACACCTTC.

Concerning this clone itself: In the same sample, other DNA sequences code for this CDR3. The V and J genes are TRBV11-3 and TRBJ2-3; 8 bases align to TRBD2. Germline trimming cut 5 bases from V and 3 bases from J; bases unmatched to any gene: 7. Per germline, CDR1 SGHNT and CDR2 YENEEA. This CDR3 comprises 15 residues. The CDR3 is CASSPGGGPTDTQYF. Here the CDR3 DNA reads TGTGCCAGCAGCCCCGGGGGGGGCCCGACAGATACGCAGTATTTT. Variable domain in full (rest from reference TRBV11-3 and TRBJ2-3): EAGVVQSPRYKIIEKKQPVAFWCNPISGHNTLYWYLQNLGQGPELLIRYENEEAVDDSQLPKDRFSAERLKGVDSTLKIQPAELGDSAVYLCASSPGGGPTDTQYFGPGTRLTVL.

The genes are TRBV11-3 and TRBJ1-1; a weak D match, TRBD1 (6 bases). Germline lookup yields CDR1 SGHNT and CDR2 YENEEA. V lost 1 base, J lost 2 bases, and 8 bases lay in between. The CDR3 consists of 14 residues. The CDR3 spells CASSLGGPNTEAFF. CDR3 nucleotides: TGTGCCAGCAGCTTAGGGGGGCCTAACACTGAAGCTTTCTTT. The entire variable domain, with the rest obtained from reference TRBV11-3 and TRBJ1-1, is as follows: EAGVVQSPRYKIIEKKQPVAFWCNPISGHNTLYWYLQNLGQGPELLIRYENEEAVDDSQLPKDRFSAERLKGVDSTLKIQPAELGDSAVYLCASSLGGPNTEAFFGQGTRLTVV.

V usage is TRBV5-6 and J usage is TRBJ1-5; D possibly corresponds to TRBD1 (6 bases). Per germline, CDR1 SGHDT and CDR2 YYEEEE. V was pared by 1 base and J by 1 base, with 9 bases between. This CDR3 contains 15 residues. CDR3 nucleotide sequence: TGTGCCAGCAGCTTGACAGGGAGAAGCAATCAGCCCCAGCATTTT. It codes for CASSLTGRSNQPQHF.

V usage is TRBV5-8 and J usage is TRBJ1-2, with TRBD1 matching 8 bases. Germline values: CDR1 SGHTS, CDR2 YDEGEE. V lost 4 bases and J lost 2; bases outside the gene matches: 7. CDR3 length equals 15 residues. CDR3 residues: CASSTNQGANYGYTF. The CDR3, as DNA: TGTGCCAGCAGCACGAACCAGGGGGCGAACTATGGCTACACCTTC. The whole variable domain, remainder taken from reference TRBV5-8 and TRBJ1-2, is EAGVTQSPTHLIKTRGQQATLRCSPISGHTSVYWYQQALGLGLQFLLWYDEGEERNRGNFPPRFSGRQFPNYSSELNVNALELEDSALYLCASSTNQGANYGYTFGSGTRLTVV.

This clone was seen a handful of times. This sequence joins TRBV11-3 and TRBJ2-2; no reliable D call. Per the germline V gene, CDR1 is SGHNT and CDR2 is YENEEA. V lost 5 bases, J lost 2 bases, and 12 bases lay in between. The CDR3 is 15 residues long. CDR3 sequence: CASSRKGFNTGELFF. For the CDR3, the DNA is TGTGCCAGCAGCCGGAAGGGATTTAACACCGGGGAGCTGTTTTTT.

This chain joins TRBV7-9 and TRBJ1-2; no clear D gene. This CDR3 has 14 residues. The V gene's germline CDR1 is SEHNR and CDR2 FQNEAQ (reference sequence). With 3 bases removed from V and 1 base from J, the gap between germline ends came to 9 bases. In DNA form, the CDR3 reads TGTGCCAGCAGCTTTGGGTCTAATAACTATGGCTACACCTTC. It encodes CASSFGSNNYGYTF.

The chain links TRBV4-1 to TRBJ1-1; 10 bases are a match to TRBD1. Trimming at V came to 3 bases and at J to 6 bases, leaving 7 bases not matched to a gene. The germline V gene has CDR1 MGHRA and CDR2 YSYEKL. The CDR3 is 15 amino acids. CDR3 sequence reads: CASSHLGTGVAEAFF. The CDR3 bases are TGCGCCAGCAGCCACCTGGGGACAGGGGTCGCTGAAGCTTTCTTT.

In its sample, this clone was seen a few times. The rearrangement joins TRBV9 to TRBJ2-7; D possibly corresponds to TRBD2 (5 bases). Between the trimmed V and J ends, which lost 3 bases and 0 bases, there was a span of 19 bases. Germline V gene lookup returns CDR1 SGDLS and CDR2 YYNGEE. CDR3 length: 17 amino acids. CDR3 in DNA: TGTGCCAGCAGCGCGGGGTGGTGGGGAGCTTCCTCCTACGAGCAGTACTTC. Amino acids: CASSAGWWGASSYEQYF. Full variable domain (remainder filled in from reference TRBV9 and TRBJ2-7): DSGVTQTPKHLITATGQRVTLRCSPRSGDLSVYWYQQSLDQGLQFLIQYYNGEERAKGNILERFSAQQFPDLHSELNLSSLELGDSALYFCASSAGWWGASSYEQYFGPGTRLTVT.

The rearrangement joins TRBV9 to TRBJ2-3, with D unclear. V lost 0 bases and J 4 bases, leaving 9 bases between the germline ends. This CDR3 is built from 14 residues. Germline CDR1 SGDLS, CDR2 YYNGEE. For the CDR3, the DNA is TGTGCCAGCAGCGTAGAGCTAGTCGCAGATACGCAGTATTTT. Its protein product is CASSVELVADTQYF.

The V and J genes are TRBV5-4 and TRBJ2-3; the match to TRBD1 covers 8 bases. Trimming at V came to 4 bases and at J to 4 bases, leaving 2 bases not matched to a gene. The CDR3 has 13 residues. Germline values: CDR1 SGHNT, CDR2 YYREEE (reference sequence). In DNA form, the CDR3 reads TGTGCCAGCAGCGGACAGGGATCAGATACGCAGTATTTT. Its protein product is CASSGQGSDTQYF.